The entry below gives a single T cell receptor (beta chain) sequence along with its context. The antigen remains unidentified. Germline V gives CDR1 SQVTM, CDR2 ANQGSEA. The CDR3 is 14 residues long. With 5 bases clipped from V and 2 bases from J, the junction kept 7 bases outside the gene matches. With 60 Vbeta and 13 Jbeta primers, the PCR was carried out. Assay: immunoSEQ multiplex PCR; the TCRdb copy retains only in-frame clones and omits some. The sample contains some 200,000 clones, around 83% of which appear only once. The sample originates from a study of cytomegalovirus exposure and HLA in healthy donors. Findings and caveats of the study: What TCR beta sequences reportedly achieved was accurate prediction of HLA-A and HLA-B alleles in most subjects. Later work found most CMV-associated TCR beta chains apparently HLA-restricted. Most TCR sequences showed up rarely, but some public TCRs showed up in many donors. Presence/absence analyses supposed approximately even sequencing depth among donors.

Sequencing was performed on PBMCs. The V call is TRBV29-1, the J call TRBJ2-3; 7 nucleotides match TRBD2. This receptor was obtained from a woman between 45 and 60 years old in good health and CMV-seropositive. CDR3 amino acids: CSVKERDVTDTQYF. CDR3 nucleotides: TGCAGCGTTAAGGAGCGGGACGTCACAGATACGCAGTATTTT.